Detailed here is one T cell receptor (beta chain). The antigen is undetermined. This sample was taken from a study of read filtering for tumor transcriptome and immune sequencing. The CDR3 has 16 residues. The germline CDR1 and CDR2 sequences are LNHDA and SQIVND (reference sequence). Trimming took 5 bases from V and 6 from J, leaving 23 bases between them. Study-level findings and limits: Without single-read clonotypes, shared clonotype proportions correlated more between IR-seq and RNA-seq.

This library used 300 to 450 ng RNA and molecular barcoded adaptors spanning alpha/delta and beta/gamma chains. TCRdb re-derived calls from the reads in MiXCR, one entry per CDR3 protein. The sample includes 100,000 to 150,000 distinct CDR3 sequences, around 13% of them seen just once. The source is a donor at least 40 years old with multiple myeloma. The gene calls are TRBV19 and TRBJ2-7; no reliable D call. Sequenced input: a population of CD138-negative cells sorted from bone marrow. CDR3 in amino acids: CASSVPATRNSCEQYF. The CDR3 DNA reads TGTGCCAGTAGTGTGCCTGCCACCAGAAACTCTTGCGAGCAGTACTTC.